Listed below are T cell receptor beta chains from one sample, sequenced in a study of CD8 T cells in ankylosing spondylitis. In TCRdb, the 5' RACE reads were re-called with MiXCR into one record per CDR3 protein. The sample consists of about 25,000 distinct CDR3 sequences, just over 2.5% of them appearing once. Sequencing was done on a sample of blood, either unsorted or a sorted T cell fraction (not recorded which). Receptors were obtained from a female donor with ankylosing spondylitis or in good health (not recorded which). Each CDR3 is given with its conserved first and last residue. A D gene is named only where the DNA matches it firmly. Some rows have no size entry. The others give once, few or many, or a class for an expanded clone.

size: many; D: .; J: TRBJ1-4; V: TRBV9; DNA: TGTGCCAGCAGCGTAGAAGTTTTTCCCGGGGAGGGGGATGAAAAACTGTTTTTT; CDR3: CASSVEVFPGEGDEKLFF
size: .; D: .; J: TRBJ1-3; V: TRBV9; DNA: TGTGCCAGCAGCGTAGCGTCGGTGGTATGGGGTGGAAACACCATATATTTT; CDR3: CASSVASVVWGGNTIYF
size: many; D: .; J: TRBJ1-1; V: TRBV9; DNA: TGTGCCAGCAGCGTAGGTGGCAGCCTGAACACTGAAGCTTTCTTT; CDR3: CASSVGGSLNTEAFF
size: many; D: TRBD2; J: TRBJ2-3; V: TRBV9; DNA: TGTGCCAGCAGCGGGCGGGGGACCTACACAGATACGCAGTATTTT; CDR3: CASSGRGTYTDTQYF
size: few; D: .; J: TRBJ1-1; V: TRBV9; DNA: TGTGCCAGCAGCGTAGCCCATGGGGGGGGTACTGAAGCTTTCTTT; CDR3: CASSVAHGGGTEAFF
size: many; D: TRBD2; J: TRBJ2-1; V: TRBV9; DNA: TGTGCCAGCAGCGTAGGGAGACTAGCCGACTACAATGAGCAGTTCTTC; CDR3: CASSVGRLADYNEQFF
size: many; D: .; J: TRBJ2-1; V: TRBV9; DNA: TGTGCCAGCAGCCCTGAGCCAGGGCGTGAGCAGTTCTTC; CDR3: CASSPEPGREQFF
size: many; D: .; J: TRBJ2-3; V: TRBV9; DNA: TGTGCCAGCAGCGTAGCTCCGGGAGCCCCAGATACGCAGTATTTT; CDR3: CASSVAPGAPDTQYF
size: many; D: TRBD1; J: TRBJ2-3; V: TRBV9; DNA: TGTGCCAGCAGCGCCTCCGACAGGGGGCCCGCAGATACGCAGTATTTT; CDR3: CASSASDRGPADTQYF
size: few; D: TRBD1; J: TRBJ1-2; V: TRBV9; DNA: TGTGCCAGCAGCGGCGGTACAGGGGACCTTAACTATGGCTACACCTTC; CDR3: CASSGGTGDLNYGYTF
size: .; D: TRBD1; J: TRBJ2-2; V: TRBV9; DNA: TGTGCCAGCAGCACGGGTGGGGACAGATACACCGGGGAGCTGTTTTTT; CDR3: CASSTGGDRYTGELFF
size: many; D: .; J: TRBJ1-1; V: TRBV9; DNA: TGTGCCAGCAGCCGTTTACAGGGACCCACTGAAGCTTTCTTT; CDR3: CASSRLQGPTEAFF
size: many; D: .; J: TRBJ2-1; V: TRBV9; DNA: TGTGCCAGCAGCGTAGCGACCGGGCCTCCTAACAATGAGCAGTTCTTC; CDR3: CASSVATGPPNNEQFF
size: many; D: .; J: TRBJ1-4; V: TRBV9; DNA: TGTGCCAGCAGCCCATTTTTAGAGGAAAAACTGTTTTTT; CDR3: CASSPFLEEKLFF
size: many; D: TRBD2; J: TRBJ2-1; V: TRBV9; DNA: TGTGCCAGCAGCCCCCCGGCGGGAGGCTATTTGGGTGAGCAGTTCTTC; CDR3: CASSPPAGGYLGEQFF
size: many; D: .; J: TRBJ2-2; V: TRBV9; DNA: TGTGCCAGCAGCGTAGCACCGAGAGCTAGGGACACCGGGGAGCTGTTTTTT; CDR3: CASSVAPRARDTGELFF
size: many; D: TRBD2; J: TRBJ2-1; V: TRBV9; DNA: TGTGCCAGCAGCGTAGGGACTAGCGGGAGGTATGAGCAGTTCTTC; CDR3: CASSVGTSGRYEQFF
size: many; D: TRBD1; J: TRBJ1-2; V: TRBV9; DNA: TGTGCCAGCAGCGCGACGGGACAGGGGGCGAGTGGCTACACCTTC; CDR3: CASSATGQGASGYTF
size: many; D: TRBD2; J: TRBJ2-1; V: TRBV9; DNA: TGTGCCAGCAGCGCCCGGACTAGCGGGAGGGCCGTCAATGAGCAGTTCTTC; CDR3: CASSARTSGRAVNEQFF
size: many; D: .; J: TRBJ2-2; V: TRBV9; DNA: TGTGCCAGCAGCCTCGAGCCGTCCGGGGAGCTGTTTTTT; CDR3: CASSLEPSGELFF
size: many; D: .; J: TRBJ2-7; V: TRBV9; DNA: TGTGCCAGCAGCGCGGTTATTGGTTACGAGCAGTACTTC; CDR3: CASSAVIGYEQYF
size: many; D: TRBD1; J: TRBJ2-4; V: TRBV9; DNA: TGTGCCAGCAGCGTAGATGGGACAGGGCCGGTCGGCAACATTCAGTACTTC; CDR3: CASSVDGTGPVGNIQYF
size: many; D: .; J: TRBJ2-3; V: TRBV9; DNA: TGTGCCAGCAGCGTTAAGTGGGACACAGATACGCAGTATTTT; CDR3: CASSVKWDTDTQYF
size: many; D: TRBD1; J: TRBJ2-7; V: TRBV9; DNA: TGTGCCAGCAGCCCACGGACAGGGAAAGGCGAGCAGTACTTC; CDR3: CASSPRTGKGEQYF
size: many; D: .; J: TRBJ2-2; V: TRBV9; DNA: TGTGCCAGCAGCGAATTCTCTCTAAACACCGGGGAGCTGTTTTTT; CDR3: CASSEFSLNTGELFF
size: many; D: TRBD2; J: TRBJ2-1; V: TRBV9; DNA: TGTGCCAGCAGCGTAGCGGCTAGCGGGAGCTCCTACAATGAGCAGTTCTTC; CDR3: CASSVAASGSSYNEQFF
size: medium-sized; D: .; J: TRBJ1-1; V: TRBV9; DNA: TGTGCCAGCAGCGTAGGGACAGTGAACACTGAAGCTTTCTTT; CDR3: CASSVGTVNTEAFF
size: many; D: .; J: TRBJ2-3; V: TRBV9; DNA: TGTGCCAGCAGCGTAGGGGTCTCCGGAGATACGCAGTATTTT; CDR3: CASSVGVSGDTQYF
size: many; D: .; J: TRBJ2-3; V: TRBV9; DNA: TGTGCCAGCAGCGTAGCCGGGACCCCCCGGACGGATACGCAGTATTTT; CDR3: CASSVAGTPRTDTQYF
size: many; D: .; J: TRBJ1-3; V: TRBV7-6; DNA: TGTGCCAGCAGCCTCCAATTGGGCCCCTCTGGAAACACCATATATTTT; CDR3: CASSLQLGPSGNTIYF
size: many; D: .; J: TRBJ2-1; V: TRBV9; DNA: TGTGCCAGCACCCCTTTGGCATTAAGCTCCTACAATGAGCAGTTCTTC; CDR3: CASTPLALSSYNEQFF
size: many; D: .; J: TRBJ1-3; V: TRBV9; DNA: TGTGCCAGCAGCGTGGCCACCAGCACACGCTCTGGAAACACCATATATTTT; CDR3: CASSVATSTRSGNTIYF
size: many; D: .; J: TRBJ2-7; V: TRBV9; DNA: TGTGCCAGCAGCGTAGCAGGCGTGAACTCCTACGAGCAGTACTTC; CDR3: CASSVAGVNSYEQYF
size: medium-sized; D: .; J: TRBJ2-7; V: TRBV9; DNA: TGTGCCAGCAGCCAAACAGGGAAGACCTACGAGCAGTACTTC; CDR3: CASSQTGKTYEQYF
size: many; D: .; J: TRBJ1-3; V: TRBV9; DNA: TGTGCCAGCAGCGTAGGGGGTGACTCTGGAAACACCATATATTTT; CDR3: CASSVGGDSGNTIYF
size: many; D: TRBD2; J: TRBJ2-5; V: TRBV9; DNA: TGTGCCAGCAGCGTAGAAGGTCAGGGAGGGAGAGAGACCCAGTACTTC; CDR3: CASSVEGQGGRETQYF
size: many; D: .; J: TRBJ2-6; V: TRBV9; DNA: TGTGCCAGCAGCCCGCTTTTGAGCTCTGGGGCCAACGTCCTGACTTTC; CDR3: CASSPLLSSGANVLTF
size: many; D: .; J: TRBJ1-1; V: TRBV9; DNA: TGTGCCAGCAGCGTAGAGCCCGGGGGGAACACTGAAGCTTTCTTT; CDR3: CASSVEPGGNTEAFF
size: many; D: .; J: TRBJ2-1; V: TRBV9; DNA: TGTGCCAGCAGCGTAGCAGGGGTCAGCTCCTACAATGAGCAGTTCTTC; CDR3: CASSVAGVSSYNEQFF
size: many; D: .; J: TRBJ2-7; V: TRBV9; DNA: TGTGCCAGCAGCGTAGTATCCACAGGGCGGGACGAGCAGTACTTC; CDR3: CASSVVSTGRDEQYF
size: many; D: .; J: TRBJ2-2; V: TRBV9; DNA: TGTGCCAGCAGCGTAGGACTGATGAACACCGGGGAGCTGTTTTTT; CDR3: CASSVGLMNTGELFF
size: many; D: .; J: TRBJ2-2; V: TRBV9; DNA: TGTGCCAGCAGCGGGAGGCAGAACACCGGGGAGCTGTTTTTT; CDR3: CASSGRQNTGELFF
size: many; D: .; J: TRBJ2-3; V: TRBV9; DNA: TGTGCCAGCAGCCTGACCGGGACACCTACTTTGGGTCTTGATACGCAGTATTTT; CDR3: CASSLTGTPTLGLDTQYF
size: many; D: TRBD1; J: TRBJ1-6; V: TRBV9; DNA: TGTGCCAGCAGCCGACAGGGGGACTTTTATAATTCACCCCTCCACTTT; CDR3: CASSRQGDFYNSPLHF
size: many; D: .; J: TRBJ2-7; V: TRBV9; DNA: TGTGCCAGCAGCGATGGGGCGAGATACGAGCAGTACTTC; CDR3: CASSDGARYEQYF
size: many; D: .; J: TRBJ2-7; V: TRBV9; DNA: TGTGCCAGCAGCGTAGGGCCAGACTACGAGCAGTACTTC; CDR3: CASSVGPDYEQYF
size: many; D: TRBD2; J: TRBJ2-5; V: TRBV9; DNA: TGTGCCAGCAGCTACGGACTAGCGGGAGTGTTGGGGCGAGAGACCCAGTACTTC; CDR3: CASSYGLAGVLGRETQYF
size: many; D: .; J: TRBJ2-5; V: TRBV9; DNA: TGTGCCAGCAGCGAGACAGATACCAAAGAGACCCAGTACTTC; CDR3: CASSETDTKETQYF
size: many; D: .; J: TRBJ2-3; V: TRBV9; DNA: TGTGCCAGCAGCGTAGCACCCGTGGGCGGAGATACGCAGTATTTT; CDR3: CASSVAPVGGDTQYF
size: many; D: TRBD2; J: TRBJ2-3; V: TRBV9; DNA: TGTGCCAGCAGCGGACTAGCGGGGGGGGTTGGCACAGATACGCAGTATTTT; CDR3: CASSGLAGGVGTDTQYF
size: many; D: .; J: TRBJ2-3; V: TRBV9; DNA: TGTGCCAGCAGCGTAGACGGTGGCACAGATACGCAGTATTTT; CDR3: CASSVDGGTDTQYF
size: many; D: TRBD2; J: TRBJ2-1; V: TRBV9; DNA: TGTGCCAGCAGCGTCACCGGGACTAGCTTTAATGAGCAGTTCTTC; CDR3: CASSVTGTSFNEQFF
size: many; D: .; J: TRBJ2-5; V: TRBV9; DNA: TGTGCCAGCAGCGGGGGGAAGGGGGTCTTTGAGACCCAGTACTTC; CDR3: CASSGGKGVFETQYF